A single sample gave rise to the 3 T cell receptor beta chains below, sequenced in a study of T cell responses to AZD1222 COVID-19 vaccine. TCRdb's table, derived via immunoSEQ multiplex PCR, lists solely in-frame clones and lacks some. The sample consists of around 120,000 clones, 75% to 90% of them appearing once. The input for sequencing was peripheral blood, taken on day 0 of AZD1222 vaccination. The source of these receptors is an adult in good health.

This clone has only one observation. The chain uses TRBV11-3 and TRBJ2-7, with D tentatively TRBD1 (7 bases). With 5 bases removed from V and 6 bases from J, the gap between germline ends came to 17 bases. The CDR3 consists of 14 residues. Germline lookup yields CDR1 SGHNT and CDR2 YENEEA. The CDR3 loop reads CASSDRQGGLEQYF. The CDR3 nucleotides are TGTGCCAGCAGCGACCGACAGGGAGGTCTCGAGCAGTACTTC.

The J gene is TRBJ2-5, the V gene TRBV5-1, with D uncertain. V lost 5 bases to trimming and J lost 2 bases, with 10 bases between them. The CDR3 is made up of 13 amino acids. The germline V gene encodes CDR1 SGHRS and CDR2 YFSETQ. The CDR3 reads CASSPGSQETQYF. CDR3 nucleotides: TGCGCCAGCAGTCCCGGGTCACAAGAGACCCAGTACTTC.

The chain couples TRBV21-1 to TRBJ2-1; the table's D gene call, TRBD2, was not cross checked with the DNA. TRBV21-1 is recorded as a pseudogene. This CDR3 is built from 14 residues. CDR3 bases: TGTGCCAGCCTCGATGGACTAGAGGTCCATGAGCAGTTCTTC. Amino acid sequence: CASLDGLEVHEQFF.